This T cell receptor (beta chain) emerged from a study of human T cells and chemical hapten exposure. Library preparation tagged each individual cDNA molecule with a unique molecular identifier. TCRdb processed the reads anew with MiXCR; each CDR3 protein has one entry. This repertoire shows about 120,000 distinct CDR3 sequences, around 9% found once; its top ten account for just over 1.4%. The study extracted total RNA from unfractionated whole blood. The V gene's germline CDR1 is SGHRS and CDR2 YFSETQ. The CDR3 runs 15 residues. After removal of 4 bases from V and 7 bases from J, the junction contained 10 bases not matched to a gene. This clonotype has at least ten counts.

Sequencing was performed on whole blood. The rearrangement links TRBV5-1 to TRBJ2-1, with 8 bases matching TRBD2. The clonotype was recovered from a human donor in good health. Some clones in this sample may be carry-over from other donors' samples. This CDR3 is CASSRDSTGGNEQFF. The CDR3 region has the DNA TGCGCCAGCAGCAGAGATTCGACGGGAGGGAATGAGCAGTTCTTC.